This TCR beta chain was sequenced for a study of chemoradiotherapy in HPV16-positive cancers. This clone is medium-sized in the sample. The method was immunoSEQ multiplex PCR; TCRdb's version includes in-frame clones alone and lacks a portion of them. The sample contains about 15,000 clones, 85% to 90% of which appear only once. With 4 bases clipped from V and 2 bases from J, the junction kept 8 bases outside the gene matches. Germline V gene lookup returns CDR1 SEHNR and CDR2 FQNEAQ (reference sequence). The CDR3 extends over 16 amino acids. This TCR came from a human donor with HPV-associated anogenital cancer. The sample in question was blood, obtained from a patient who underwent chemoradiotherapy. The gene calls are TRBV7-9 and TRBJ1-5, with 7 bases lining up with TRBD1. The CDR3 spells CASSSPTGVGNQPQHF. Here the CDR3 DNA reads TGTGCCAGCAGCTCCCCCACAGGGGTAGGCAATCAGCCCCAGCATTTT.